One sample yielded the 24 T cell receptor beta chains listed below, sequenced in a study of shared clonotypes between healthy human individuals. Repertoires were generated with immunoSEQ multiplex PCR, while TCRdb's copy carries only in-frame clones and drops some. This sample has approximately 500,000 clones, with around 85% found just once. Source material: PBMCs. Receptors originate from a middle-aged woman in good health. Some clones in this sample may be carry-over from other donors' samples.

This rearrangement joins TRBV2 to TRBJ2-5, with 10 bases identical to TRBD1. CDR3 size: 13 residues. The V gene's germline CDR1 is SNHLY and CDR2 FYNNEI. Germline trimming cut 8 bases from V and 4 bases from J; bases unmatched to any gene: 4. Written as DNA, the CDR3 is TGTGCCAGCGGTGGGACAGGGGTAGAGACCCAGTACTTC. Protein sequence: CASGGTGVETQYF.

CDR3 sequence (DNA): TGTGCCAGCACTCTCGGACCGAGCTCCTACAATGAGCAGTTCTTC. This gives the protein CASTLGPSSYNEQFF. J is TRBJ2-1 and V is TRBV6-6; D remains unclear. This CDR3 comprises 15 residues. From germline, CDR1 is MNHNY and CDR2 SVGAGI (reference sequence). V was shortened by 7 bases and J by 0 bases, with 13 bases between the two germline ends.

V is TRBV7-8 and J is TRBJ1-3, with D tentatively TRBD1 (5 bases). There are 18 residues in the CDR3. From germline, CDR1 is SGHVS and CDR2 FQNEAQ. Trimming took off 8 bases at V and 2 bases at J, with 25 bases between the two ends. DNA for the CDR3: TGTGCCAGCTCCACAATCCCCAATAGGGGTCTTGCTGGAAACACCATATATTTT. Translation gives CASSTIPNRGLAGNTIYF.

This chain links TRBV25-1 with TRBJ2-7; a weak D match, TRBD1 (5 bases). CDR3 length: 11 residues. Trimming took off 8 bases at V and 3 bases at J, with 8 bases between the two ends. Germline-derived CDR1 and CDR2 are MGHDK and SYGVNS. CDR3 region: CASGQLYEQYF. In DNA, the CDR3 is TGTGCCAGCGGACAACTCTACGAGCAGTACTTC.

The chain recombines TRBV19 with TRBJ2-3, with 7 bases aligning to TRBD1. CDR1 is LNHDA, CDR2 SQIVND, per germline (reference sequence). The CDR3 is made up of 16 amino acids. Losses at the gene ends were 0 bases for V and 2 bases for J; bases not matched to a gene: 5. CDR3 sequence: CASSIDLTGYTDTQYF. The CDR3 DNA reads TGTGCCAGTAGTATAGACCTGACAGGGTACACAGATACGCAGTATTTT.

This clone was recorded a few times. The same CDR3 can be traced to other DNA sequences in this sample. The chain employs TRBV11-1 and TRBJ1-5, with D hard to call. Trimming shortened V by 1 base and J by 6 bases, and 7 bases separated the two germline ends. Germline CDR1 and CDR2: SGHAT and FQDESV (reference sequence). This CDR3 has 13 residues. The CDR3 nucleotides are TGTGCCAGCAGCTTAGAATTAGGTCAGCCCCAGCATTTT. It yields the protein CASSLELGQPQHF. Full variable domain (missing parts from reference TRBV11-1 and TRBJ1-5): EAEVAQSPRYKITEKSQAVAFWCDPISGHATLYWYRQILGQGPELLVQFQDESVVDDSQLPKDRFSAERLKGVDSTLKIQPAELGDSAMYLCASSLELGQPQHFGDGTRLSIL.

The rearrangement links TRBV27 to TRBJ2-7; D remains unclear. This CDR3 contains 13 residues. V lost 7 bases to trimming and J lost 0 bases, with 10 bases between them. Germline V CDR1 and CDR2: MNHEY, SMNVEV (reference sequence). The DNA for the CDR3 is TGTGCCAGCAAGCCACACTCCTCCTACGAGCAGTACTTC. It yields the protein CASKPHSSYEQYF.

DNA of the CDR3: TGTGCCAGCAGTGCGAGCGGGTCCGGCTATGGCTACACCTTC. Protein product: CASSASGSGYGYTF. J is TRBJ1-2 and V is TRBV2; D is unclear. The CDR3 has 14 amino acids. The germline V and J ends were trimmed by 4 bases and 4 bases, with 13 bases remaining between them. Germline CDR1 and CDR2: SNHLY and FYNNEI.

This clone was picked up many times. Other nucleotide sequences from this sample produce the same CDR3. This sequence joins TRBV9 and TRBJ2-3, with D possibly TRBD2 on 6 matching bases. The V end was cut by 0 bases, the J end by 3 bases, with 11 bases between. The CDR3 is made up of 15 amino acids. CDR1 is SGDLS, CDR2 YYNGEE, per germline. The CDR3: CASSVVAGITDTQYF. The CDR3 nucleotides are TGTGCCAGCAGCGTAGTTGCGGGAATAACAGATACGCAGTATTTT.

The chain has TRBV5-4 and TRBJ1-1; no firm D call. CDR1 is SGHNT, CDR2 YYREEE, per germline (reference sequence). The CDR3 is 14 amino acids. Trimming removed 4 bases from V and 4 bases from J, with 14 bases in between. CDR3 bases: TGTGCCAGCAGCGAAAATATTGGGCGCACTGAAGCTTTCTTT. Amino acids: CASSENIGRTEAFF.

V is TRBV4-3 and J is TRBJ2-5; D may be TRBD1 (6 bases). V was shortened by 0 bases and J by 1 base, with 12 bases between the two germline ends. Per the germline V gene, CDR1 is LGHNA and CDR2 is YSLEER. There are 16 residues in the CDR3. The CDR3 loop reads CASSQEVGRGQETQYF. The DNA of the CDR3 is TGCGCCAGCAGCCAAGAAGTAGGCAGGGGCCAAGAGACCCAGTACTTC.

The rearrangement joins TRBV2 to TRBJ2-1, with a weak D call TRBD1 (5 bases). Trimming took off 9 bases at V and 5 bases at J, with 14 bases between the two ends. Per the germline V gene, CDR1 is SNHLY and CDR2 is FYNNEI. The CDR3 consists of 13 residues. The CDR3 nucleotides read TGTGCCAGTGACAGCGACCAGAACAATGAGCAGTTCTTC. This translates into CASDSDQNNEQFF.

V gene TRBV6-5 combines with J gene TRBJ1-1; D gene ambiguous. Germline lookup yields CDR1 MNHEY and CDR2 SVGAGI. Trimming shortened V by 2 bases and J by 11 bases, and 18 bases separated the two germline ends. There are 14 residues in the CDR3. The CDR3 spells CASSYLGEGRYAFF. The CDR3 nucleotides read TGTGCCAGCAGTTACCTCGGCGAAGGGAGATACGCTTTCTTT.

The J gene is TRBJ1-2, the V gene TRBV25-1, with 8 bases aligning to TRBD1. Trimming removed 4 bases from V and 4 bases from J; junction bases left unmatched: 8. The germline gives CDR1 MGHDK, CDR2 SYGVNS. This CDR3 spans 15 amino acids. The CDR3 DNA reads TGTGCCAGCAGTGCTGACAGGGGAATGATCTATGGCTACACCTTC. Translated, it gives CASSADRGMIYGYTF.

This clone was picked up many times. V gene TRBV6-1 combines with J gene TRBJ2-7; D may be TRBD1 (6 bases). Per the germline V gene, CDR1 is MNHNS and CDR2 is SASEGT. With 5 bases removed from V and 9 bases from J, the gap between germline ends came to 11 bases. The CDR3 extends over 11 amino acids. DNA of the CDR3: TGTGCCAGCAGTCCAGGGGTGTGGCAGTACTTC. This gives the protein CASSPGVWQYF.

The CDR3 region has the DNA TGTGCCAGCAGCCAACGCGGGACACTCAACTATGGCTACACCTTC. It is translated as CASSQRGTLNYGYTF. This chain links TRBV4-2 with TRBJ1-2, with a possible D match to TRBD1 (6 bases). This CDR3 spans 15 amino acids. Germline CDR1 and CDR2: LGHNA and YNFKEQ. V dropped 2 bases and J dropped 2 bases, with 12 bases sitting between them.

The table lists this clone with a count of one. The likely explanation is a read error, given a far larger clone one base away. Other DNA variants within this sample encode the same CDR3. This sequence joins TRBV10-1 and TRBJ2-7; D is ambiguous. The ends were cut back, 0 bases at V and 4 bases at J, with 4 bases in the middle. Germline V gene data show CDR1 as WNHNN and CDR2 as SYGVQD (reference sequence). This CDR3 has 12 residues. CDR3 loop: CASSESGYEQYF. The CDR3, as DNA: TGCGCCAGCAGTGAGTCAGGGTACGAGCAGTACTTC.

V is TRBV7-9 and J is TRBJ2-1; 10 nucleotides match TRBD1. Germline lookup yields CDR1 SEHNR and CDR2 FQNEAQ (reference sequence). After removal of 5 bases from V and 7 bases from J, the junction contained 8 bases not matched to a gene. CDR3 length: 15 amino acids. The CDR3 DNA reads as TGTGCCAGCAGCCCTGAGACAGGGGGCTGGAATGAGCAGTTCTTC. Protein product: CASSPETGGWNEQFF.

This chain connects TRBV11-2 to TRBJ2-7; possible D gene TRBD2, 5 bases. V was cut by 1 base and J by 3 bases, with 13 bases left in between. CDR3 length: 15 residues. Germline-derived CDR1 and CDR2 are SGHAT and FQNNGV. The CDR3 here is CASSLVASTGYEQYF. CDR3 nucleotide sequence: TGTGCCAGCAGCTTAGTGGCTAGCACGGGCTACGAGCAGTACTTC.

Comment on this clone: An end of the junction differs from the germline gene, which may be a read error. Different DNA sequences within this sample yield the same CDR3. This chain joins TRBV9 and TRBJ2-7; the match to TRBD1 covers 8 bases. CDR1 and CDR2 from the germline V gene are SGDLS and YYNGEE. The CDR3 covers 15 residues. This CDR3 reads CASSVGAGGVYEQYF. CDR3 nucleotides: TGTGCTAGCAGCGTAGGAGCAGGGGGCGTCTACGAGCAGTACTTC. The full variable domain, rest sourced from reference TRBV9 and TRBJ2-7, is DSGVTQTPKHLITATGQRVTLRCSPRSGDLSVYWYQQSLDQGLQFLIQYYNGEERAKGNILERFSAQQFPDLHSELNLSSLELGDSALYFCASSVGAGGVYEQYFGPGTRLTVT.

Regarding this clone: A single base separates this from a much larger clone, so it may be a read error. Distinct nucleotide sequences in the sample also encode this CDR3. J is TRBJ2-7 and V is TRBV6-5, with TRBD1 matching over 11 bases. Germline loops: CDR1 MNHEY, CDR2 SVGAGI. The CDR3 extends over 14 amino acids. CDR3 residues: CASSSRTGGYEQYF. CDR3 nucleotide sequence: TGTGCCAGCAGTTCCAGGACAGGGGGCTACGAGCAATACTTC.

This rearrangement joins TRBV9 to TRBJ2-7; D is ambiguous. Germline V lookup: CDR1 SGDLS, CDR2 YYNGEE. CDR3 size: 15 residues. Trimming shortened V by 0 bases and J by 3 bases, and 13 bases separated the two germline ends. In nucleotides, the CDR3 is TGTGCCAGCAGCGTAGGGGGTCTCCAACTCTACGAGCAGTACTTC. Its protein is CASSVGGLQLYEQYF.

Concerning this clone: A much larger clone differs from this one at a single base, so this may be a read error. The chain carries TRBV10-3 and TRBJ2-1; TRBD1 is a possible D gene (5 bases). Germline V lookup: CDR1 ENHRY, CDR2 SYGVKD. V dropped 10 bases and J dropped 0 bases, with 16 bases sitting between them. The CDR3 covers 15 residues. This CDR3 is CATLSDRSSYNEQFF. The CDR3 DNA reads as TGTGCCACCCTGTCAGACAGAAGCTCCTACAATGAGCAGTTCTTC.

The V gene is TRBV10-3, the J gene TRBJ1-1, with 7 bases matching TRBD1. V lost 10 bases and J lost 1; bases outside the gene matches: 9. The CDR3 totals 14 residues. The germline CDR1 and CDR2 sequences are ENHRY and SYGVKD. Written as DNA, the CDR3 is TGTGCCAGCCAGGAGGGGGCCCGGAACACTGAAGCTTTCTTT. Its protein product is CASQEGARNTEAFF.